This T cell receptor beta chain was captured by sequencing in a study of T cells after yellow fever vaccination (dated by TCRdb to the late 2010s). Notes on the research overall: Libraries from fractions with low cell numbers were prepared with the SMART-Seq v4 Ultra Low Input RNA kit. To follow T-cell clones before and after both primary and booster YFV17D yellow fever vaccination, bulk TCR alpha and beta repertoires underwent longitudinal sequencing. The cohort comprised two healthy male donors, one aged 18 to 29 and one aged 30 to 40 years. Blood was drawn at multiple timepoints before and after primary and secondary immunization, with bulk PBMC replicates and cell subsets isolated.

This clonotype has more than one count but fewer than ten. Its recognized antigen is unknown. Qualities for individual bases were not recorded, and no much larger clone is one base off. Spanning cysteine to phenylalanine, the CDR3 consists of 12 amino acids. Just the 36-base CDR3 DNA is kept, in frame starting at base 1. The junction shows trimming of 3 bases on V and 8 bases on J, plus 13 bases between the germline ends. CDR1 and CDR2, per the germline V gene (reference sequence), are DFQATT and SNEGSKA. Interpreted using the paper, the treatment or condition label stands for: live attenuated yellow fever vaccine strain. A standard Ficoll-Paque protocol was used to isolate PBMCs from peripheral blood. Dynabeads CD4 and CD8 positive selection kits were used to isolate CD4 and CD8 T-cell fractions. RNA was extracted with TriZol from bulk PBMCs, CD4 and CD8 fractions, and dextramer-positive and dextramer-negative fractions.

TCR cDNA was synthesized by 5'RACE template switching, through which a universal primer site and unique molecular identifiers were introduced. Priming for cDNA synthesis came from both the TCR alpha and TCR beta constant segments. Libraries were amplified in two PCR steps, with sample barcodes and sequencing adapters added in the second step. Sequencing of libraries was done on Illumina HiSeq 2500 (2x100 bp) or NovaSeq (2x150 bp). On the authors' methods: MIGEC was used to demultiplex reads and collapse the reads into UMI consensus sequences, and MiXCR was used for V(D)J alignment. Clonotypes responding to the vaccine were identified with edgeR on replicate PBMC samples, with the criteria of FDR below 0.01 and a log2 fold change above 5 up to day 15. CD4 or CD8 identity was assigned to each bulk clonotype according to whether the clonotype was present at higher abundance in the sequenced CD4 repertoire or the sequenced CD8 repertoire. TCRdb redid the processing of the public reads, applying fastp at Q25 and MiXCR, and retained in-frame beta chains. Duplicate CDR3 protein sequences are folded into a single record with the most common DNA and genes. These V and J calls rely on TCRdb rather than the paper's analysis. Within this sample are about 170,000 distinct CDR3 sequences, with roughly 6.4% of them counted one time only. Less than 3.5% of the sample is taken by the ten largest.

Paper-wide results and their limitations: Computational filtering was required because FACS-sorted repertoires could contain abundant contaminating clonotypes from the bulk population. The secondary T-cell response was weaker than the primary response but faster, peaking on day 5 instead of day 15. Only a couple of donors were included in the study, so the extent to which the findings can be generalized is limited. Most clones expanded after primary vaccination (96% of CD4 and roughly 90% of CD8) were re-detected after the booster, suggesting that broad memory maintenance occurred. A small share of clonotypes was detected in both CD4 and CD8 compartments, with the overlap likely arising from convergent recombination.

The receptor comes from a man aged 18 to 30 who received the YFV17D yellow fever vaccine. This material consisted of CD4+ T cells sorted from PBMCs, taken on the day of the first yellow fever vaccination. The sequence is built from TRBV20-1 and TRBJ1-2, with no reliable assignment of the D segment. CDR3 reads: CSASPPSGGYTF. The base sequence is TGCAGTGCTAGCCCCCCGTCGGGGGGCTACACCTTC.